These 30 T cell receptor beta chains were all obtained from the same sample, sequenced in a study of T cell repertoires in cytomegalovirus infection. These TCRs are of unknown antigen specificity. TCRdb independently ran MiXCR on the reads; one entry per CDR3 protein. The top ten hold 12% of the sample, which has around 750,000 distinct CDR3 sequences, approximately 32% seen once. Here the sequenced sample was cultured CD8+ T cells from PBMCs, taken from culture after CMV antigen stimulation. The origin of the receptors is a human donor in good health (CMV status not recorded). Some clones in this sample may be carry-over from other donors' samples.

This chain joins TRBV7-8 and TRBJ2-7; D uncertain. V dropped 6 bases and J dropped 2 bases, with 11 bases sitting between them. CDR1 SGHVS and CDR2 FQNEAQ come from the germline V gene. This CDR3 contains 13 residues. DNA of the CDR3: TGTGCCAGCAGATACGACGGTACCTACGAGCAGTACTTC. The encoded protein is CASRYDGTYEQYF.

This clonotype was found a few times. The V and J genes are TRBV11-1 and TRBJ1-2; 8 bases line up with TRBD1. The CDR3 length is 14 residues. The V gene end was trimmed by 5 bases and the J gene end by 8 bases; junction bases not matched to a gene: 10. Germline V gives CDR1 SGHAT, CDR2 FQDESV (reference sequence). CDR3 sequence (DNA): TGTGCCAGCAGCCAGGACAGGGCTTTCCGCGGCTACACCTTC. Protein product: CASSQDRAFRGYTF. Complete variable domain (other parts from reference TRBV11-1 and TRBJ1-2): EAEVAQSPRYKITEKSQAVAFWCDPISGHATLYWYRQILGQGPELLVQFQDESVVDDSQLPKDRFSAERLKGVDSTLKIQPAELGDSAMYLCASSQDRAFRGYTFGSGTRLTVV.

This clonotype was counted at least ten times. The CDR3 protein is CASSLSGSYEQYV. CDR3 bases: TGTGCCAGCAGCTTATCAGGGTCCTACGAGCAGTACGTC. This sequence joins TRBV27 and TRBJ2-7, with a tentative D call TRBD1 (5 bases). The CDR3 runs to 13 residues. Germline V gene lookup returns CDR1 MNHEY and CDR2 SMNVEV (reference sequence).

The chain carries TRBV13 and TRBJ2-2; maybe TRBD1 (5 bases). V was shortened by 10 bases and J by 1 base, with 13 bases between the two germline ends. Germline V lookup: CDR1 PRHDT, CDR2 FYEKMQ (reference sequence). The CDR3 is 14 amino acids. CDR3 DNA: TGTGCCACCCCAGGGCGCAAGAACACCGGGGAGCTGTTTTTT. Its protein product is CATPGRKNTGELFF.

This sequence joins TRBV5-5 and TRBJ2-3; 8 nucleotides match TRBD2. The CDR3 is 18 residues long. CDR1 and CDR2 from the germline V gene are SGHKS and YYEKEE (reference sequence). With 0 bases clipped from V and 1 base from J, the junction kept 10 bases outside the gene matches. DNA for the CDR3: TGTGCCAGCAGCTTGGAGGCCGCGACAGCGGGGGGCACAGATACGCAGTATTTT. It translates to CASSLEAATAGGTDTQYF.

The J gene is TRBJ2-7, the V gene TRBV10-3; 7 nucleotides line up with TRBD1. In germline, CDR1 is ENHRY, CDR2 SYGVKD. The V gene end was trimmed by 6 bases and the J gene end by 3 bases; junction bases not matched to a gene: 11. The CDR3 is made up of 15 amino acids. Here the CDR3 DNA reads TGTGCCATCAGAGGGACAGCCGAGGGACACTACGAGCAGTACTTC. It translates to CAIRGTAEGHYEQYF.

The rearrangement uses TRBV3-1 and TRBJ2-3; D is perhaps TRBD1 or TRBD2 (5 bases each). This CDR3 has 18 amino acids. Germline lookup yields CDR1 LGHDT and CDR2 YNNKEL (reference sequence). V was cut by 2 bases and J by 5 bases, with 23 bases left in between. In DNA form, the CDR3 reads TGTGCCAGCAGCCAAAGCCCCGGGACCATTCTCTTCGGAGATACGCAGTATTTT. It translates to CASSQSPGTILFGDTQYF.

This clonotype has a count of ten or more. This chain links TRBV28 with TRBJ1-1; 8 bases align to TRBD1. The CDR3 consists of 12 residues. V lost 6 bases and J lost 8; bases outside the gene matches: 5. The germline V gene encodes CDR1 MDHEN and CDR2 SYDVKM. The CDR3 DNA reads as TGTGCCAGCAGCTTTACAGGGGGGGAAGCTTTCTTT. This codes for CASSFTGGEAFF.

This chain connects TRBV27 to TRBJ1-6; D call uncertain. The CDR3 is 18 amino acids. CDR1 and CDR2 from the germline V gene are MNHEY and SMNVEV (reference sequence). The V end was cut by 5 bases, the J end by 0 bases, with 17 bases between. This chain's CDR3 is CASSLWTASSSYNSPLHF. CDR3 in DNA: TGTGCCAGCAGTCTCTGGACGGCTTCAAGCTCCTATAATTCACCCCTCCACTTT.

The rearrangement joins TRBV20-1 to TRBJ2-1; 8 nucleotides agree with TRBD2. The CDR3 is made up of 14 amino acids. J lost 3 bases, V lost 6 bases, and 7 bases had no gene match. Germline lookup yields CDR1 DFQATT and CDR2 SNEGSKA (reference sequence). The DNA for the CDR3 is TGCAGTGCAACTACTAGCGGTCACTACAATGAGCAGTTCTTC. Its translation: CSATTSGHYNEQFF.

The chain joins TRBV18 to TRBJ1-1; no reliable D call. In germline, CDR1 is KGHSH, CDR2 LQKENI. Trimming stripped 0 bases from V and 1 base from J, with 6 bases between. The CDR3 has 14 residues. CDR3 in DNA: TGTGCCAGCTCACCACCGAACGGGAACACTGAAGCTTTCTTT. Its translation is CASSPPNGNTEAFF. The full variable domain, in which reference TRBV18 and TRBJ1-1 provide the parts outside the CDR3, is NAGVMQNPRHLVRRRGQEARLRCSPMKGHSHVYWYRQLPEEGLKFMVYLQKENIIDESGMPKERFSAEFPKEGPSILRIQQVVRGDSAAYFCASSPPNGNTEAFFGQGTRLTVV.

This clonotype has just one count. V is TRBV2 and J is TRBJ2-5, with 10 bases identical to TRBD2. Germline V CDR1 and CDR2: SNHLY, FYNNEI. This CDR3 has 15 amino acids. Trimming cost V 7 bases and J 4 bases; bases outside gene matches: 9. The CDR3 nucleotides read TGTGCCAGCACCGGACTAGCGGCGGGGCTAGAGACCCAGTACTTC. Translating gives CASTGLAAGLETQYF.

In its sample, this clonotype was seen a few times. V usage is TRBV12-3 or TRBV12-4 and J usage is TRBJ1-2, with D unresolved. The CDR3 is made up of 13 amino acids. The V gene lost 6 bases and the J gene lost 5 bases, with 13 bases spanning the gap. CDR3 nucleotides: TGTGCCAGCAGCTTTGCGGCGAGTTATGGCTACACCTTC. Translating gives CASSFAASYGYTF.

CDR3 residues: CASSNFEGPSTNYGYTF. CDR3 DNA: TGTGCCAGCAGTAACTTCGAGGGCCCTTCCACCAACTATGGCTACACCTTC. The rearrangement joins TRBV27 to TRBJ1-2; D is unresolved. Germline V CDR1 and CDR2: MNHEY, SMNVEV (reference sequence). V gave up 5 bases and J gave up 2 bases, with 21 bases separating them. The CDR3 spans 17 residues.

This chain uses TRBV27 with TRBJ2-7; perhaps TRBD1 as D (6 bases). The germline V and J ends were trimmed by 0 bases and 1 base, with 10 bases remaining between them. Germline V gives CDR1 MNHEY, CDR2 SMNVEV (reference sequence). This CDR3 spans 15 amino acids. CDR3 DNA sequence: TGTGCCAGCAGTTTATCGGGGGCAATTTCCTACGAGCAGTACGTC. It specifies CASSLSGAISYEQYV.

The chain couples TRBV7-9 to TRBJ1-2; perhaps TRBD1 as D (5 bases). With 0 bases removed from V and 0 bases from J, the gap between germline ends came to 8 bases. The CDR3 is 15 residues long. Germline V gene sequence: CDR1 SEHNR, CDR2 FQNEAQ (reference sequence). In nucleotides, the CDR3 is TGTGCCAGCAGCTTAGCGCAGGGCACTAACTATGGCTACACCTTC. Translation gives CASSLAQGTNYGYTF.

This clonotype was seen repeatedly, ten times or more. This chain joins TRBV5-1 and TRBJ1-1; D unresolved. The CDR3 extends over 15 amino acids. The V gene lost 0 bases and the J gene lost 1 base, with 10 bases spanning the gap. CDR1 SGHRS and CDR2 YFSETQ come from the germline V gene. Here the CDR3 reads CASSLAGIGNTEAFF. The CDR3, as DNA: TGCGCCAGCAGCTTGGCGGGGATTGGGAACACTGAAGCTTTCTTT.

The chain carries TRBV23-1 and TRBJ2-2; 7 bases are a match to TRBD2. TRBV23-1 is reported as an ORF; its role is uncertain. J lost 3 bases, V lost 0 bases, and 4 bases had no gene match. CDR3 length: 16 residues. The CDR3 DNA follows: TGCGCCAGCAGTCAATCGGGGGGGGAGGACACCGGGGAGCTGTTTTTT. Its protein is CASSQSGGEDTGELFF.

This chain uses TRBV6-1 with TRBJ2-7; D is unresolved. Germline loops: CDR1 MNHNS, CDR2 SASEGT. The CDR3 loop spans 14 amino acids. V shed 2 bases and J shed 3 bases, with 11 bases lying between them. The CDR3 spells CASSEFRQSYEQYF. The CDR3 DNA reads TGTGCCAGCAGTGAATTCCGGCAAAGCTACGAGCAGTACTTC.

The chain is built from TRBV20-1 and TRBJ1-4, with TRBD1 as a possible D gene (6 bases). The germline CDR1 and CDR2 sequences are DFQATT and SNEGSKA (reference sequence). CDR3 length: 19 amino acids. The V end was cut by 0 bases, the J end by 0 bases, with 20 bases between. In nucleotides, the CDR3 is TGCAGTGCTAGAGATTGGGCAGGCGGACAGCTTGCAACTAATGAAAAACTGTTTTTT. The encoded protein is CSARDWAGGQLATNEKLFF.

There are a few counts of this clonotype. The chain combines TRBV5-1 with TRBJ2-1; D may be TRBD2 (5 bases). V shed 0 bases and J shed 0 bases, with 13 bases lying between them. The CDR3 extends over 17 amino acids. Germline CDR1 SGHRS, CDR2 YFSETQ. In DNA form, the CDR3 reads TGCGCCAGCAGCTTGGCCAATTCGGGGTTCTCCTACAATGAGCAGTTCTTC. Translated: CASSLANSGFSYNEQFF.

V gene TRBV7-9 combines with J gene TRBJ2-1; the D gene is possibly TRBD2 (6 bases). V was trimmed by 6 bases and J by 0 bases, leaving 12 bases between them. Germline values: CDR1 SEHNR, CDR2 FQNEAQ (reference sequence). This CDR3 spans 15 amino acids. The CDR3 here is CASSSSSDSYNEQFF. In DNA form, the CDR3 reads TGTGCCAGCAGTTCCTCTAGCGACTCCTACAATGAGCAGTTCTTC.

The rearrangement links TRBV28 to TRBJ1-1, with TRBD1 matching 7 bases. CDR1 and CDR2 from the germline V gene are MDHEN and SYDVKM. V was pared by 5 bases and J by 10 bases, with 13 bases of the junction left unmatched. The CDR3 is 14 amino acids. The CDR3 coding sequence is TGTGCCAGCAGTCCGGTGGGAGGGGGCAGTTCAGCTTTCTTT. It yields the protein CASSPVGGGSSAFF.

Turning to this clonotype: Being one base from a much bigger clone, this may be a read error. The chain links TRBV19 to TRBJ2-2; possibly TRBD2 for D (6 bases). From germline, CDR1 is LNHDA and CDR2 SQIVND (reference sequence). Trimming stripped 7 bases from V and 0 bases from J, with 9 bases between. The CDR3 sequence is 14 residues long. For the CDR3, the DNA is TGTGCCAGTAATCCGGGAGCGAACACCGGGGAGCTGTTTTTT. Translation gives CASNPGANTGELFF. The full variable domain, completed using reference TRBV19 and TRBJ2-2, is DGGITQSPKYLFRKEGQNVTLSCEQNLNHDAMYWYRQDPGQGLRLIYYSQIVNDFQKGDIAEGYSVSREKKESFPLTVTSAQKNPTAFYLCASNPGANTGELFFGEGSRLTVL.

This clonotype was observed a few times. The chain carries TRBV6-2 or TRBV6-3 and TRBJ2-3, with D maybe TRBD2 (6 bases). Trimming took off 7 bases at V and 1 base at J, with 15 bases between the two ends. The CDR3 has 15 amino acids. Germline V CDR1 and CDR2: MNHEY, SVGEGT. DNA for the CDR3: TGTGCCAGCACCGGGAGCGGCGGGGGCACAGATACGCAGTATTTT. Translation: CASTGSGGGTDTQYF.

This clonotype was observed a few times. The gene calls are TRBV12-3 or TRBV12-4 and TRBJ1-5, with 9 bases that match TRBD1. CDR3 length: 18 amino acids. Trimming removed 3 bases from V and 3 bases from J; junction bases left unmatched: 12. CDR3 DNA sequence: TGTGCCAGCAGTTTTGGCCCCTACGGGACAGGGTTCAATCAGCCCCAGCATTTT. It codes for CASSFGPYGTGFNQPQHF.

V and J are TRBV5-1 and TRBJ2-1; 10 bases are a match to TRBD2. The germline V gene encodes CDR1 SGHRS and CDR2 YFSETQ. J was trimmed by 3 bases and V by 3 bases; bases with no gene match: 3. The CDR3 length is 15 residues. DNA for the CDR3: TGCGCCAGCAGCTCTACTAGCGGGAACTACAATGAGCAGTTCTTC. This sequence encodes CASSSTSGNYNEQFF.

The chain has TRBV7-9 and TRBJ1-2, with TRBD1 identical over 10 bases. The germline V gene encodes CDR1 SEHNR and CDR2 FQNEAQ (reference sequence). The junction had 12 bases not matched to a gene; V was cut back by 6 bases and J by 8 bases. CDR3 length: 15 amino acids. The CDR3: CASRVLLGQGYGYTF. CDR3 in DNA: TGTGCCAGCAGGGTTCTGCTGGGACAGGGGTACGGCTACACCTTC.

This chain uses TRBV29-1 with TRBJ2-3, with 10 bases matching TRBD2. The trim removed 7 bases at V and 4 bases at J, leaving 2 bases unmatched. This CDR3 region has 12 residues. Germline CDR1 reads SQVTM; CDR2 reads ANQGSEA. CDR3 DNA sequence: TGCAGCGGTGGACTAGCGGCAGATACGCAGTATTTT. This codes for CSGGLAADTQYF.

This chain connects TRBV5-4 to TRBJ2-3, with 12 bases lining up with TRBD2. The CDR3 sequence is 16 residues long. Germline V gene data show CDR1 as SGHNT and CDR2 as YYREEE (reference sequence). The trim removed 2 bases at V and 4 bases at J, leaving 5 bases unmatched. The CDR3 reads CASSFLAGGRADTQYF. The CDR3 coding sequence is TGTGCCAGCAGCTTCCTAGCGGGGGGGCGTGCAGATACGCAGTATTTT.